These T cell receptor beta chains were read from a single sample in a study of T cell responses to AZD1222 COVID-19 vaccine. Here immunoSEQ multiplex PCR was the method, and the copy in TCRdb shows in-frame clones only, minus some. The sample includes 170,000 or so clones, about nine tenths of them seen just once. Sequenced material: peripheral blood, taken on day 0 of AZD1222 vaccination. The origin of the receptors is an adult in good health. Both conserved end residues are part of each CDR3. A D gene is named only where the DNA matches it firmly. Clone size is shown for a subset of rows, as once, few, many or a class of expanded clone.

CDR3 length	D gene	clone size	V gene	J gene	CDR3 protein
18	NA	NA	TRBV1	TRBJ1-4	CTSSQDHSPGATNEKLFF
15	NA	NA	TRBV18	TRBJ2-2	CASSPPGARSGELFF
15	NA	NA	TRBV10-3	TRBJ1-2	CAISESQGARYGYTF
12	NA	NA	TRBV18	TRBJ2-1	CASSRTGNEQFF
15	NA	NA	TRBV19	TRBJ1-5	CASSMGTNSNQPQHF
13	TRBD1	NA	TRBV12-3/TRBV12-4	TRBJ1-1	CASSPDRATEAFF
14	NA	NA	TRBV28	TRBJ1-6	CASSLWGGQSPLHF
15	NA	NA	TRBV5-6	TRBJ1-2	CASSLDPGGNYGYTF
18	NA	NA	TRBV5-6	TRBJ2-6	CASSLGPIISSGANVLTF
13	NA	NA	TRBV7-2	TRBJ1-2	CASSLRQDYGYTF
12	NA	once	TRBV30	TRBJ2-2	CAWSVVGGELFF
16	TRBD1	NA	TRBV9	TRBJ2-2	CASSVMGQANTGELFF
14	NA	NA	TRBV7-9	TRBJ1-4	CASSSEGVNEKLFF
12	NA	NA	TRBV6-2/TRBV6-3	TRBJ2-7	CASSYSSHEQYF
15	NA	NA	TRBV4-1	TRBJ1-1	CASSQVGELGTEAFF
13	NA	few	TRBV11-2	TRBJ1-1	CASRQGSHTEAFF
14	NA	NA	TRBV9	TRBJ2-5	CASSPSQRQETQYF
14	TRBD1	NA	TRBV6-5	TRBJ1-1	CASSYSETGLKAFF
15	NA	NA	TRBV28	TRBJ1-2	CASSLSLRANYGYTF
16	TRBD2	NA	TRBV7-2	TRBJ2-7	CASSLVAGGSSYEQYF
17	TRBD1	NA	TRBV5-1	TRBJ2-2	CASSLELGTGNTGELFF
14	NA	few	TRBV18	TRBJ1-4	CASSPLDWGEKLFF
13	NA	NA	TRBV6-5	TRBJ1-4	CASRDGLGEKLFF
14	NA	once	TRBV27	TRBJ2-7	CASSLIPSGNEQYF
15	TRBD1	NA	TRBV6-2/TRBV6-3	TRBJ1-5	CASSYRTGRGQPQHF
13	NA	NA	TRBV5-1	TRBJ2-7	CASSFSSSYEQYF
16	TRBD1	once	TRBV9	TRBJ2-3	CASSVEYTGGRDTQYF
13	NA	NA	TRBV5-4	TRBJ2-6	CASRISGANVLTF
13	NA	NA	TRBV12-3/TRBV12-4	TRBJ1-1	CASSLTVNTEAFF
15	NA	NA	TRBV6-5	TRBJ1-1	CASSYDPTGGTEAFF
15	TRBD1	NA	TRBV5-1	TRBJ2-5	CASSTQPGQGRTQYF
15	NA	NA	TRBV5-5	TRBJ2-6	CASSFLSSGANVLTF
12	NA	NA	TRBV14	TRBJ1-2	CASSQLRTAFTF
14	NA	NA	TRBV7-9	TRBJ2-3	CASSPGLFTDTQYF
15	NA	NA	TRBV19	TRBJ1-1	CASSILAAGLTEAFF
13	NA	NA	TRBV28	TRBJ1-2	CASRERGQGGYTF
17	NA	NA	TRBV10-3	TRBJ1-6	CAISELGWGHYNSPLHF